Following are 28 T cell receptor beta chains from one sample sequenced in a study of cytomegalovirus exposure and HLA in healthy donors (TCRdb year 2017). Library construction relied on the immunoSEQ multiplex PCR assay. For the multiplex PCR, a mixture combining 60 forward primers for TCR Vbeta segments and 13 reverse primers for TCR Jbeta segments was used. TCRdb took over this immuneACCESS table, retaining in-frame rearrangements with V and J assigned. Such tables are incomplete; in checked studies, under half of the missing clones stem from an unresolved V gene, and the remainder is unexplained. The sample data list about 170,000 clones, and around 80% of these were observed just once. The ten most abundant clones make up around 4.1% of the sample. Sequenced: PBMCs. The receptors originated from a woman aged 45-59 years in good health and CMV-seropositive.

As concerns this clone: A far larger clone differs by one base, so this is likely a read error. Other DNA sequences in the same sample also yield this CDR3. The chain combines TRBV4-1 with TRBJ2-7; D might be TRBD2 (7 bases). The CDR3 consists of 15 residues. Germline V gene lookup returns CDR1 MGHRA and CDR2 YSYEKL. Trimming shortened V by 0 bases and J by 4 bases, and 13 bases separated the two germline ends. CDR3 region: CASSQEWKGGYEQYF. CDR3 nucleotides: TGCGCCAGCAGCCAAGAATGGAAGGGGGGGTACGAGCAGTACTTC.

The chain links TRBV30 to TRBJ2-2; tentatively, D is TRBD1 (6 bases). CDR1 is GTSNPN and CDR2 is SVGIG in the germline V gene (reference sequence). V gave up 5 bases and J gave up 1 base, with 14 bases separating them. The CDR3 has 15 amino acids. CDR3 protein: CAWGGRGGNTGELFF. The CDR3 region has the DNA TGTGCCTGGGGGGGCAGAGGGGGGAACACCGGGGAGCTGTTTTTT.

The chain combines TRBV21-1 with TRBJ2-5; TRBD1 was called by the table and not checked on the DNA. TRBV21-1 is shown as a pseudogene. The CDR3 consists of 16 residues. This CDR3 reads CASSKDGDRGRETQYF. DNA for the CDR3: TGTGCCAGCAGCAAAGACGGGGACAGGGGGCGGGAGACCCAGTACTTC.

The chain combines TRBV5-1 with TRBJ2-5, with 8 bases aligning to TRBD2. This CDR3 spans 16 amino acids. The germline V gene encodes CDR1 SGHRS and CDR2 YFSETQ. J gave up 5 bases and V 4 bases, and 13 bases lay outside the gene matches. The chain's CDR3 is CASSPQVSGGTETQYF. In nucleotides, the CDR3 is TGCGCCAGCAGCCCACAGGTCTCGGGGGGGACGGAGACCCAGTACTTC.

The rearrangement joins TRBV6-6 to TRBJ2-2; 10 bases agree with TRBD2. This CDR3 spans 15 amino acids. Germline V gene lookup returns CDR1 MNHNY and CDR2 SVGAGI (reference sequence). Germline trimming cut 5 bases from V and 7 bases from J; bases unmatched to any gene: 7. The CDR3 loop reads CASSPQRGGRGELFF. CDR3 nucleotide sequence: TGTGCCAGCAGTCCCCAGCGGGGGGGCCGCGGGGAGCTGTTTTTT.

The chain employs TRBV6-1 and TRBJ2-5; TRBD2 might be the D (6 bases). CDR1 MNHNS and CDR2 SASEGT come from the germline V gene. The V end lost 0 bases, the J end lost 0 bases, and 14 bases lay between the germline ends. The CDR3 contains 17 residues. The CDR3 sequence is CASSEAVLASYQETQYF. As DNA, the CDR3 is TGTGCCAGCAGTGAAGCGGTCCTAGCGAGCTACCAAGAGACCCAGTACTTC.

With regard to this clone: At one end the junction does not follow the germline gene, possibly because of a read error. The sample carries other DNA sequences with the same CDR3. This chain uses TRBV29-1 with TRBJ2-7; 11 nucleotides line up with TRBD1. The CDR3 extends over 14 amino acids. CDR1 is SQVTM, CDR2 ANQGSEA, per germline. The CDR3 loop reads CSVLRDRGVDEQYF. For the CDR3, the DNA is TGTAGCGTTCTCCGGGACAGGGGGGTTGACGAGCAGTACTTC.

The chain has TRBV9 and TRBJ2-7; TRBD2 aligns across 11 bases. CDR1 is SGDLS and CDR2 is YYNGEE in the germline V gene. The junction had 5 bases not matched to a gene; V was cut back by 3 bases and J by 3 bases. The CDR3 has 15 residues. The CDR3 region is CASSGGTSGFYEQYF. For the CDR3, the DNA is TGTGCCAGCAGCGGTGGGACTAGCGGTTTCTACGAGCAGTACTTC.

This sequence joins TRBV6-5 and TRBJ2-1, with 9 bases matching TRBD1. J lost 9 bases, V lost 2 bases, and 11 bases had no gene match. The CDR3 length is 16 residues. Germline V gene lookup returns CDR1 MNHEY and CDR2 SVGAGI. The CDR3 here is CASSYPPGTGSREQFF. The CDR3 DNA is TGTGCCAGCAGTTACCCGCCCGGGACAGGGTCTCGTGAGCAGTTCTTC.

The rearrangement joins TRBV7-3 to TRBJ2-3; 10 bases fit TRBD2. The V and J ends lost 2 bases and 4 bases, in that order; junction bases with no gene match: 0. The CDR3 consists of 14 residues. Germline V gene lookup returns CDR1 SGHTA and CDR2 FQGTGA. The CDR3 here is CASSLLAGADTQYF. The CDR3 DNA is TGTGCCAGCAGCTTACTAGCGGGGGCAGATACGCAGTATTTT.

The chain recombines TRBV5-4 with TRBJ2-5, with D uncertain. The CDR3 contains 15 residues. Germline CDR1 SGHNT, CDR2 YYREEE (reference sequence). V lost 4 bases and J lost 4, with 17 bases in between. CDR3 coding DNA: TGTGCCAGCAGCCCACCTGGAGTCGTTGGAGAGACCCAGTACTTC. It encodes CASSPPGVVGETQYF.

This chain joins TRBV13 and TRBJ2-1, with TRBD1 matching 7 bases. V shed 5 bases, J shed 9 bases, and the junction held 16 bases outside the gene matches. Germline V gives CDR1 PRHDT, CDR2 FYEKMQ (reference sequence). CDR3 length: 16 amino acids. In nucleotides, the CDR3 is TGTGCCAGCAGCCTATACAGGGGCGGTCGAAACGGTGAGCAGTTCTTC. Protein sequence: CASSLYRGGRNGEQFF.

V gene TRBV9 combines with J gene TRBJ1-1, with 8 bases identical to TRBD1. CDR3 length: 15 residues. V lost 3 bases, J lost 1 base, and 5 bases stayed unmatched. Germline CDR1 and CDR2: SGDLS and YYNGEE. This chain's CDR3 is CASSGGGTGNTEAFF. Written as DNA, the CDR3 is TGTGCCAGCAGCGGGGGTGGGACAGGGAACACTGAAGCTTTCTTT.

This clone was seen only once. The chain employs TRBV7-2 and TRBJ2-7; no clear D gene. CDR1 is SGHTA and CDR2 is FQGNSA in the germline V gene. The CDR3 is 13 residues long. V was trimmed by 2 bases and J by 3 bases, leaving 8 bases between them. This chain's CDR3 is CASSLLEFYEQYF. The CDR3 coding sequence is TGTGCCAGCAGCTTACTAGAATTCTACGAGCAGTACTTC.

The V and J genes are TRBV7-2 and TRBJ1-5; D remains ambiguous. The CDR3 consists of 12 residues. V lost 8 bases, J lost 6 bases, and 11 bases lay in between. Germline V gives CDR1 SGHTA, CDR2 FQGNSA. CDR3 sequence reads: CASGPPGQPQHF. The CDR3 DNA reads TGTGCCAGCGGGCCCCCAGGTCAGCCCCAGCATTTT.

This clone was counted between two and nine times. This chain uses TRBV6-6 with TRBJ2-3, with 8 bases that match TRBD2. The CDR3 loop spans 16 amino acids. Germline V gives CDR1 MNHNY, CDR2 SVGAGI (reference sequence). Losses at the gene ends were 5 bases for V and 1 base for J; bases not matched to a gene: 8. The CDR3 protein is CASSPGLARGTDTQYF. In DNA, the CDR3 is TGTGCCAGCAGTCCCGGACTAGCCCGGGGCACAGATACGCAGTATTTT.

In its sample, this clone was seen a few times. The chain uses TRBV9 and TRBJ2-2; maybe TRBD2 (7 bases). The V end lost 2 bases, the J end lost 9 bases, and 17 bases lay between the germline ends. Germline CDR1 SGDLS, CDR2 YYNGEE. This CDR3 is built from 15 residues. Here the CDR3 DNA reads TGTGCCAGCAGCGTCAACGTGGGGGGGCGCCGGGAGCTGTTTTTT. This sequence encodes CASSVNVGGRRELFF.

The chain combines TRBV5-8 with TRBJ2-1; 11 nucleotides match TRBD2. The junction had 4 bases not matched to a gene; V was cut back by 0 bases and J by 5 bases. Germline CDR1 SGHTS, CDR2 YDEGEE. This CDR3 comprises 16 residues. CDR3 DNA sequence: TGTGCCAGCAGCTTGGCCCCGGGACTAGCGGACAATGAGCAGTTCTTC. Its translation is CASSLAPGLADNEQFF.

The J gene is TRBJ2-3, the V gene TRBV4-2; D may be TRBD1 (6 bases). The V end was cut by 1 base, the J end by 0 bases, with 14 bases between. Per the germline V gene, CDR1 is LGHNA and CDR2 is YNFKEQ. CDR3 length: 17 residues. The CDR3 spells CASSQAYRDSSTDTQYF. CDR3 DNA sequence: TGTGCCAGCAGCCAAGCCTACAGGGATTCTAGCACAGATACGCAGTATTTT.

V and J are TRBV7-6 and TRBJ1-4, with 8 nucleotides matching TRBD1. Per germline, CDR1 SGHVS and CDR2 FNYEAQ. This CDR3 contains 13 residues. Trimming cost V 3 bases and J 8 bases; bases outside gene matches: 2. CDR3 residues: CASSFGQGEKLFF. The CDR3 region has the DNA TGTGCCAGCAGCTTCGGACAGGGCGAAAAACTGTTTTTT.

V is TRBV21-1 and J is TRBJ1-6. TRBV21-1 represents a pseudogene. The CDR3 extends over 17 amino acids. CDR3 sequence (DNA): TGTGCCAGCAGCAAAGCTGGGGGGAAGGGGCTGGGATTCACCCTCCACTTT. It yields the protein CASSKAGGKGLGFTLHF.

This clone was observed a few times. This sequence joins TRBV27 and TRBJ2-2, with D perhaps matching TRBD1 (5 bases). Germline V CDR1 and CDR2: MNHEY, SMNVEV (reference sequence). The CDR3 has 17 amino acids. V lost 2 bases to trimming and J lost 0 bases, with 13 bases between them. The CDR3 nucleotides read TGTGCCAGCAGTTTAACGATCTGGGGCTCGAACACCGGGGAGCTGTTTTTT. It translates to CASSLTIWGSNTGELFF.

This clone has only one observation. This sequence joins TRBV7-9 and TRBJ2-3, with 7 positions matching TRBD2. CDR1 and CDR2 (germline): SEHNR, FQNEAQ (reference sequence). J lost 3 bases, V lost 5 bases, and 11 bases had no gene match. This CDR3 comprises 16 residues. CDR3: CASSNIVWGGTDTQYF. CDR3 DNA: TGTGCCAGCAGCAATATAGTGTGGGGAGGGACAGATACGCAGTATTTT.

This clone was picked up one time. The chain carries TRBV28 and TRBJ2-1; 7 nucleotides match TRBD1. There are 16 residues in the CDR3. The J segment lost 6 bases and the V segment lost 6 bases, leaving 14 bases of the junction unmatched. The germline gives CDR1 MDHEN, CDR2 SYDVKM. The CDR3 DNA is TGTGCCAGCAGGGTTACGGGGACAGCTCTAAGCAATGAGCAGTTCTTC. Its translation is CASRVTGTALSNEQFF.

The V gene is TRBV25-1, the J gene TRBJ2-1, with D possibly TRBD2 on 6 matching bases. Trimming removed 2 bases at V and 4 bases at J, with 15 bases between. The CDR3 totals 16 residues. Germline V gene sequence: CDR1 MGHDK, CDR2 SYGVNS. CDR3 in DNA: TGTGCCAGCAGTGAAGGAGGGCGTGACCTGTACAATGAGCAGTTCTTC. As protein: CASSEGGRDLYNEQFF.

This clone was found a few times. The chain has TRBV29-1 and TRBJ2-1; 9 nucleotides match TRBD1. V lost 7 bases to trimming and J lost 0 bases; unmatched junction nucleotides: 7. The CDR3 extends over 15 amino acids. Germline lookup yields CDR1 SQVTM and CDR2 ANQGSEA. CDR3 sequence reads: CSARTGVTSYNEQFF. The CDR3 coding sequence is TGCAGCGCCCGGACAGGGGTAACCTCCTACAATGAGCAGTTCTTC.

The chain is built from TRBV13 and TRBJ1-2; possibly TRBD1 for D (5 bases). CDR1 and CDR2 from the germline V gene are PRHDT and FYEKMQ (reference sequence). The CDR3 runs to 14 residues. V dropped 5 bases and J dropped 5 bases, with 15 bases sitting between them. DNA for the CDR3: TGTGCCAGCAGCCCCCAGGACATTCCATATGGCTACACCTTC. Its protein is CASSPQDIPYGYTF.

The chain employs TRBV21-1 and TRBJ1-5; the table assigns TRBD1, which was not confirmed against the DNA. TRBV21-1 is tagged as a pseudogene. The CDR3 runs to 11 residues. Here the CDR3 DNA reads TGTGCCAAGACAGGGGCAAAGCCCCAGCATTTT. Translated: CAKTGAKPQHF.